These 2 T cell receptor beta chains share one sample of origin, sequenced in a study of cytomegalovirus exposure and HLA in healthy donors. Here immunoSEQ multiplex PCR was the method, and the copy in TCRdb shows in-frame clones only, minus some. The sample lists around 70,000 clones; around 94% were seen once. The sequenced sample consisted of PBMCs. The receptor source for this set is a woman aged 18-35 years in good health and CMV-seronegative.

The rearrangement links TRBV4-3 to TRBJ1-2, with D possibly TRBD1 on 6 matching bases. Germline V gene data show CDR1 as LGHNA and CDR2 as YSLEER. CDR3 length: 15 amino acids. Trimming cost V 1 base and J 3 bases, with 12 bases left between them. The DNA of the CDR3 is TGCGCCAGCAGCCAAGTGATGGGGGCAGACTATGGCTACACCTTC. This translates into CASSQVMGADYGYTF.

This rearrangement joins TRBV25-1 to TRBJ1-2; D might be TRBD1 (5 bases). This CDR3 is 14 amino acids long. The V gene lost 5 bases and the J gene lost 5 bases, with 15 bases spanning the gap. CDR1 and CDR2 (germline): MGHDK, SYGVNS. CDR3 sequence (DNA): TGTGCCAGCAGTCCCCGGGCGGGGGGGTATGGCTACACCTTC. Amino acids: CASSPRAGGYGYTF.